This T cell receptor (beta chain) is drawn from a study of T-cell reconstitution after alpha-beta-depleted transplantation in children. Losses at the gene ends were 5 bases for V and 7 bases for J; bases not matched to a gene: 12. The V gene's germline CDR1 is SSHAT and CDR2 FNYEAQ (reference sequence). The CDR3 is 15 residues long. This clonotype was picked up one time. Its antigen is undetermined. Study-wide results and caveats: In some patients, recipient T cells and intrathymic progenitors surviving conditioning explained high day-60 diversity. Counts and diversity of T cells one year after transplant came mostly from newly produced T cells. Reportedly, roughly two months post-transplant, alpha-beta T cells arose from several hundred expanded graft clones.

Unique molecular identifiers were incorporated into the prepared TCRbeta library. TCRdb redid the calling of the PCR reads with MiXCR, one entry per CDR3 protein. The data show about 580,000 distinct CDR3 sequences, with around 23% seen just once and roughly an eighth held by the top ten. The sequence came from a boy younger than two who had a stem cell transplant for acute myeloid leukemia, so the T cells may come from the graft donor. The material was PBMCs, mostly from graft donor cells, obtained 360 days after TCRalphabeta/CD19-depleted stem cell transplant. The chain employs TRBV7-7 and TRBJ2-5; 8 nucleotides line up with TRBD1. In DNA form, the CDR3 reads TGTGCCAGCAGCGGACAGGGCGGCCCGAGTGGGACCCAGTACTTC. Amino acids: CASSGQGGPSGTQYF. The entire variable domain, with the rest obtained from reference TRBV7-7 and TRBJ2-5, is as follows: GAGVSQSPRYKVTKRGQDVTLRCDPISSHATLYWYQQALGQGPEFLTYFNYEAQPDKSGLPSDRFSAERPEGSISTLTIQRTEQRDSAMYRCASSGQGGPSGTQYFGPGTRLLVL.